Detailed here is one T cell receptor beta chain. Trimming cost V 4 bases and J 7 bases; bases outside gene matches: 9. In germline, CDR1 is SGHTA, CDR2 FQGTGA. The CDR3 is 16 residues long. These data originate in a study of naive and memory T cell subsets. The beta constant-region primer was an equimolar mix of two oligonucleotides covering TRBC1 and TRBC2. TCRdb called the UMI-ligation and nested PCR reads again in MiXCR, with one record for every CDR3 protein. The sample lists 29,000 or so distinct CDR3 sequences, 9.5% to 12% seen once, with approximately 17% in the top ten. The sequence derives from a human donor in good health. What was sequenced was effector memory CD4+ T cells from blood. The subset denotes: effector memory, CD45RA- CD27-. The chain carries TRBV7-3 and TRBJ2-2; 10 bases agree with TRBD1. The CDR3 loop is CASSSRQGAKDGELFF. DNA for the CDR3: TGTGCCAGCAGCTCACGACAGGGGGCGAAGGACGGGGAGCTGTTTTTT. The full variable domain, completed using reference TRBV7-3 and TRBJ2-2, is GAGVSQTPSNKVTEKGKYVELRCDPISGHTALYWYRQSLGQGPEFLIYFQGTGAADDSGLPNDRFFAVRPEGSVSTLKIQRTERGDSAVYLCASSSRQGAKDGELFFGEGSRLTVL.